Listed below are T cell receptor beta chains from one sample, sequenced in a study of T cell clonotyping in hematopoietic cell transplantation. Clones were read by immunoSEQ multiplex PCR, and TCRdb kept only the in-frame ones, dropping some. The sample consists of more than 12,000 clones, over 85% of them appearing once. The sequenced sample was PBMCs, obtained 30 days after allogeneic stem cell transplant. These receptors all stem from a male patient aged 60 to 75 who had an allogeneic stem cell transplant from an unrelated donor, so the T cells may come from the graft donor. Some clones in this sample may be carry-over from other donors' samples. Each CDR3 is given with its conserved first and last residue. The order of the fields is D gene, V gene, J gene, clone size, CDR3 protein, CDR3 DNA. A D gene is named only where the DNA matches it firmly. Some rows have no size entry. The others give once, few or many, or a class for an expanded clone.

>TRBD1|TRBV29-1|TRBJ2-5|-
CSVGLLTGGVQETQYF
TGCAGCGTTGGACTTTTGACAGGGGGGGTCCAAGAGACCCAGTACTTC
>TRBD2|TRBV7-2|TRBJ2-3|-
CASREWDYTDTQYF
TGTGCCAGTAGAGAATGGGACTATACAGATACGCAGTATTTT
>TRBD1|TRBV5-1|TRBJ1-3|-
CASSWGPGGPLSGNTIYF
TGCGCCAGCAGCTGGGGCCCAGGGGGCCCATTGTCTGGAAACACCATATATTTT
>-|TRBV12-5|TRBJ1-4|-
CASGFATNEKLFF
TGTGCTAGTGGTTTCGCAACTAATGAAAAACTGTTTTTT
>-|TRBV7-2|TRBJ2-7|-
CASSLGRNADEQYF
TGTGCCAGCAGCTTAGGGCGGAATGCGGACGAGCAGTACTTC
>-|TRBV11-2|TRBJ2-5|-
CASSMEPSYRMGETQYF
TGTGCCAGCAGCATGGAGCCCTCCTACAGGATGGGAGAGACCCAGTACTTC
>-|TRBV19|TRBJ2-7|-
CASSMQRRLEQYF
TGTGCCAGTAGTATGCAGCGTAGACTCGAGCAGTACTTC
>TRBD1|TRBV30|TRBJ1-1|-
CAWSAGQSVAEAFF
TGTGCCTGGAGTGCGGGACAGTCGGTCGCTGAAGCTTTCTTT
>-|TRBV5-1|TRBJ2-7|-
CASSFGVLGDEQYF
TGCGCCAGCAGCTTTGGGGTTCTAGGGGACGAGCAGTACTTC
>TRBD1|TRBV7-9|TRBJ1-2|-
CASSLLSGTGDPGYTF
TGTGCCAGCAGCTTACTTTCCGGGACAGGGGACCCTGGCTACACCTTC
>TRBD1|TRBV6-6|TRBJ2-6|-
CATTDRAFGGANVLTF
TGTGCCACTACGGACAGGGCATTTGGAGGGGCCAACGTCCTGACTTTC
>TRBD1|TRBV9|TRBJ1-3|-
CASSPWTGAGNTIYF
TGTGCCAGCAGCCCGTGGACAGGGGCCGGAAACACCATATATTTT
>-|TRBV7-2|TRBJ1-5|-
CASSLAQHQPQHF
TGTGCCAGCAGCTTAGCGCAACATCAGCCCCAGCATTTT
>-|TRBV7-2|TRBJ2-1|-
CASSLAKGLGYNEQFF
TGTGCCAGCAGCTTAGCGAAAGGTCTGGGCTACAATGAGCAGTTCTTC
>TRBD2|TRBV7-3|TRBJ2-7|once
CASSPTTSGRHQSSYEQYF
TGTGCCAGCAGCCCGACGACTAGCGGGAGGCACCAGAGCTCCTACGAGCAGTACTTC
>-|TRBV19|TRBJ1-1|-
CASSMTVIMNTEAFF
TGTGCCAGTAGTATGACAGTCATCATGAACACTGAAGCTTTCTTT
>TRBD1|TRBV27|TRBJ1-4|-
CASSSARGPEKLFF
TGTGCCAGCAGTTCAGCCAGGGGGCCTGAAAAACTGTTTTTT
>-|TRBV9|TRBJ2-3|-
CASSDGSEDTQYF
TGTGCCAGCAGCGACGGGAGCGAAGATACGCAGTATTTT